This T cell receptor beta chain was documented in a study of blood T cell repertoires in COVID-19. Original processing methods: The assay estimated nucleated cells by amplifying reference gene primers. Only in-frame clones appear in the TCRdb table, and some are missing; sequencing was by immunoSEQ multiplex PCR. That table supplies the V and J calls and clone size; D and trimming were determined from the DNA. The top ten clones hold 2.5% to 3.5% of a sample with about 140,000 clones, 75% to 80% of them seen once. The V gene lost 5 bases and the J gene lost 1 base, with 12 bases spanning the gap. The CDR3 runs to 14 residues. CDR1 and CDR2 (germline): SGHRS, YFSETQ.

Material for sequencing was PBMCs or T cells enriched from blood (not recorded which). This clonotype was obtained from a woman in her fifties or sixties who had recovered from COVID-19. The chain uses TRBV5-1 and TRBJ2-5, with D tentatively TRBD1 (5 bases). CDR3 in DNA: TGCGCCAGCAGTACACAGGTCCTCCAAGAGACCCAGTACTTC. This sequence encodes CASSTQVLQETQYF.